This is a list of T cell receptor beta chains from one sample in a study of blood T cell repertoires in COVID-19. The protocol was immunoSEQ multiplex PCR, while the TCRdb copy is restricted to in-frame clones and leaves out a portion. The data contain about 150,000 clones, 80% to 90% of them singletons. Input material: peripheral blood. Receptors originate from a woman between 65 and 79 years old with acute or convalescent COVID-19. CDR3s include the opening cysteine and the closing phenylalanine or tryptophan. The order of the fields is clone size, V gene, J gene, D gene, CDR3 protein, CDR3 DNA. The D gene is left open where the match is weak. Clone size is stated in some rows and not others, as once, few, many or a class when expanded.

size: NA; V: TRBV11-3; J: TRBJ1-1; D: NA; CDR3: CASSLDRASEAFF; DNA: TGTGCCAGCAGCTTAGACAGGGCCTCTGAAGCTTTCTTT
size: NA; V: TRBV9; J: TRBJ1-1; D: NA; CDR3: CASSVIGGAGVTEAFF; DNA: TGTGCCAGCAGCGTAATTGGGGGAGCAGGGGTCACTGAAGCTTTCTTT
size: NA; V: TRBV6-2/TRBV6-3; J: TRBJ2-3; D: TRBD2; CDR3: CASSDPSGAGTDTQYF; DNA: TGTGCCAGCAGCGACCCTAGCGGGGCGGGGACAGATACGCAGTATTTT
size: once; V: TRBV10-2; J: TRBJ2-5; D: NA; CDR3: CASRIAILEETQYF; DNA: TGCGCCAGCAGGATCGCTATCTTGGAGGAGACCCAGTACTTC
size: NA; V: TRBV13; J: TRBJ1-1; D: NA; CDR3: CAPRTRGGLNTEAFF; DNA: TGTGCCCCCAGGACACGGGGGGGGCTTAACACTGAAGCTTTCTTT
size: NA; V: TRBV3-1/TRBV3-2; J: TRBJ1-2; D: TRBD1; CDR3: CASRNSDRAYGYTF; DNA: TGTGCCAGCCGGAACTCCGACAGGGCCTATGGCTACACCTTC
size: once; V: TRBV5-6; J: TRBJ1-5; D: TRBD1; CDR3: CASSLGYRGGNQPQHF; DNA: TGTGCCAGCAGCTTGGGGTACAGGGGAGGCAATCAGCCCCAGCATTTT
size: NA; V: TRBV7-2; J: TRBJ2-2; D: TRBD1; CDR3: CASRKMTGLNTGELFF; DNA: TGTGCCAGCAGGAAAATGACAGGGTTGAACACCGGGGAGCTGTTTTTT
size: NA; V: TRBV19; J: TRBJ1-1; D: TRBD1; CDR3: CASRDTGVNTEAFF; DNA: TGTGCCAGTAGAGATACAGGGGTGAACACTGAAGCTTTCTTT
size: NA; V: TRBV6-5; J: TRBJ2-1; D: NA; CDR3: CASKRYNEQFF; DNA: TGTGCCAGCAAGCGTTACAATGAGCAGTTCTTC
size: NA; V: TRBV20-1; J: TRBJ2-7; D: NA; CDR3: CSASRRQGYEQYF; DNA: TGCAGTGCTAGTAGGCGGCAGGGCTACGAGCAGTACTTC
size: NA; V: TRBV5-6; J: TRBJ1-3; D: NA; CDR3: CASSFGSGNTIYF; DNA: TGTGCCAGCAGCTTCGGTTCTGGAAACACCATATATTTT
size: NA; V: TRBV18; J: TRBJ1-2; D: TRBD1; CDR3: CASSPPGQGTDLERGYTF; DNA: TGTGCCAGCTCACCACCGGGACAGGGGACCGATTTGGAGAGAGGCTACACCTTC
size: NA; V: TRBV21-1; J: TRBJ2-5; D: NA; CDR3: CASRKGRGRGETQYF; DNA: TGTGCCAGCAGGAAGGGACGGGGGAGAGGTGAGACCCAGTACTTC
size: NA; V: TRBV2; J: TRBJ1-4; D: TRBD1; CDR3: CASTGTGGEKLFF; DNA: TGTGCCAGCACTGGGACAGGGGGGGAAAAACTGTTTTTT
size: NA; V: TRBV29-1; J: TRBJ2-7; D: TRBD2; CDR3: CSVELRASGGLYEQYF; DNA: TGCAGCGTTGAACTTCGGGCTAGCGGGGGGCTCTACGAGCAGTACTTC
size: NA; V: TRBV28; J: TRBJ1-5; D: TRBD1; CDR3: CASHRIDRGGWQPQHF; DNA: TGTGCCAGCCATCGTATAGACAGGGGCGGGTGGCAGCCCCAGCATTTT
size: NA; V: TRBV19; J: TRBJ1-1; D: TRBD1; CDR3: CASSITRQGPTEAFF; DNA: TGTGCCAGTAGTATCACCCGACAGGGACCCACTGAAGCTTTCTTT
size: NA; V: TRBV2; J: TRBJ1-4; D: NA; CDR3: CASSAYREREKLFF; DNA: TGTGCCAGCAGTGCCTACCGAGAGAGAGAAAAACTGTTTTTT
size: NA; V: TRBV7-9; J: TRBJ2-2; D: NA; CDR3: CASSSGTTDTGELFF; DNA: TGTGCCAGCAGCTCCGGGACAACCGACACCGGGGAGCTGTTTTTT
size: few; V: TRBV6-4; J: TRBJ2-5; D: TRBD1; CDR3: CASSPRGKEETQYF; DNA: TGTGCCAGCAGTCCCAGGGGGAAAGAAGAGACCCAGTACTTC
size: NA; V: TRBV6-5; J: TRBJ2-2; D: TRBD1; CDR3: CASSYSPGGGELFF; DNA: TGTGCCAGCAGTTACTCACCAGGGGGCGGGGAGCTGTTTTTT
size: NA; V: TRBV5-1; J: TRBJ2-1; D: TRBD1; CDR3: CASSKGQGGAEQFF; DNA: TGCGCCAGCAGCAAGGGACAGGGCGGAGCTGAGCAGTTCTTC
size: NA; V: TRBV18; J: TRBJ2-5; D: NA; CDR3: CASSINRENLQETQYF; DNA: TGTGCCAGCTCAATAAACCGGGAGAACCTACAAGAGACCCAGTACTTC
size: NA; V: TRBV19; J: TRBJ1-2; D: NA; CDR3: CATQNRAGYTF; DNA: TGTGCCACCCAGAACAGGGCTGGCTACACCTTC
size: NA; V: TRBV18; J: TRBJ1-3; D: NA; CDR3: CASSPSGISGNTIYF; DNA: TGTGCCAGCTCACCGTCCGGGATCTCTGGAAACACCATATATTTT
size: few; V: TRBV27; J: TRBJ2-7; D: NA; CDR3: CASSNTGINYEQYF; DNA: TGTGCCAGCAGTAATACAGGGATTAACTACGAGCAGTACTTC